This T cell receptor (beta chain) was observed in a study of blood T cell repertoires in COVID-19. About the research overall: T cells, B-cell-depleted T cells, or PBMCs supplied cDNA or gDNA.

Authors' analysis steps: Amplification from reference gene primers served as the basis for estimated nucleated cell counts. The protocol was immunoSEQ multiplex PCR, while the TCRdb copy is restricted to in-frame clones and leaves out a portion. V and J calls and clone size come straight from that table; D and trimming were deduced from the DNA. This table holds 310,000 or so clones, more than 75% found once. The V gene end was trimmed by 3 bases and the J gene end by 6 bases; junction bases not matched to a gene: 6. CDR3 length equals 14 residues. Germline CDR1 reads LNHNV; CDR2 reads YYDKDF (reference sequence).

The sequencing sample was made of peripheral blood. The source is a woman aged 50 to 65 with acute or convalescent COVID-19. The chain employs TRBV15 and TRBJ1-1, with 8 bases identical to TRBD1. CDR3 bases: TGTGCCACCAGCAGGGGGGCGACAGGGGCTGAAGCTTTCTTT. It codes for CATSRGATGAEAFF.